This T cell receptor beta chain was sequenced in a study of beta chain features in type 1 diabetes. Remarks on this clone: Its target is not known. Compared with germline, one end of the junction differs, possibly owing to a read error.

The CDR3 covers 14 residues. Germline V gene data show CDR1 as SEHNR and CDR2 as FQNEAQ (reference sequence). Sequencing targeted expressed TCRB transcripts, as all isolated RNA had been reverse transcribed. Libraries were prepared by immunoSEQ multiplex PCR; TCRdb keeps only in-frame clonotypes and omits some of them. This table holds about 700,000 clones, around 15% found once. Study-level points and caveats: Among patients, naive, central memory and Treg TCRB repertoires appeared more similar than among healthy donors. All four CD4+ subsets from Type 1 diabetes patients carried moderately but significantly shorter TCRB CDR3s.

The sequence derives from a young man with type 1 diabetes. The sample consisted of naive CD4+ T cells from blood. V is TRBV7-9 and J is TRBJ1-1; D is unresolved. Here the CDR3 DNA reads TGTGCCAGCAGACCAACTACAGAGAACACCGAAGCTTTCTTT. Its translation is CASRPTTENTEAFF.